This is a list of T cell receptor beta chains from one sample in a study of blood T cells in healthy people across ages. TCRdb reanalysed the 5' RACE reads using MiXCR and keeps one entry per CDR3 protein. This sample yields 750,000 to 950,000 distinct CDR3 sequences, of which around 24% are seen a single time; 3% belongs to the top ten. In addition, the sample was reused for a study of T cells of mothers and their children.

The sequenced sample was blood. The source of these receptors is a boy aged 10-17 years in good health. CDR3s include the opening cysteine and the closing phenylalanine or tryptophan.

>TRBJ2-5|TRBV12-5
CASGLSREQYF
>TRBJ2-1|TRBV4-1
CASSPTWFGEQFF
>TRBJ2-1|TRBV20-1
CSARPRTPNNEQFF
>TRBJ2-4|TRBV6-1
CASSETWTAMFKNIQYF
>TRBJ1-6|TRBV28
CASSAPQDRVTNSPLHF
>TRBJ2-1|TRBV5-1
CASSLETSGGFNEQFF
>TRBJ2-5|TRBV5-1
CASSPGERGSSETQYF
>TRBJ1-4|TRBV9
CASSVAPGTENEKLFF
>TRBJ2-1|TRBV28
CASSLTGTNEQFF
>TRBJ2-1|TRBV27
CASSKTSGATYNEQFF
>TRBJ2-1|TRBV21-1
CASSKGDSYNEQFF
>TRBJ2-7|TRBV20-1
CSASHAGHPTYEQYF
>TRBJ1-4|TRBV20-1
CSASSRAANEKLFF
>TRBJ1-5|TRBV7-2
CASSLDRAGNQPQHF
>TRBJ1-4|TRBV7-6
CASSHTRGDEKLFF
>TRBJ1-3|TRBV30
CAWSRTWVGNTIYF
>TRBJ1-3|TRBV20-1
CSARVPRVSSGNTIYF
>TRBJ1-2|TRBV2
CASRTTDSKEDGYTF
>TRBJ1-4|TRBV3-1
CASSQTQGAVEKLFF
>TRBJ1-4|TRBV6-5
CASSYRKNEKLFF
>NA|TRBV11-2
CASSLVRWDEQYF
>TRBJ2-5|TRBV24-1
CATMEAGRETQYF
>TRBJ2-7|TRBV20-1
CSASSPGLAGGSSYEQYF
>TRBJ1-4|TRBV28
CASLGQGAFLPINEKLFF
>TRBJ1-4|TRBV5-1
CASSTGQGALEKLFF
>TRBJ1-3|TRBV7-9
CASSLHVRVSGNTIYF
>TRBJ2-7|TRBV6-5
CASSYRFSYEQYF
>TRBJ2-5|TRBV12-3/TRBV12-4
CASSLDWGRETQYF
>TRBJ1-5|TRBV9
CASSVGTGGRQPQHF
>TRBJ1-2|TRBV5-1
CASSLTGDLRLGYTF
>TRBJ2-5|TRBV11-3
CASSLGLASTQYF
>TRBJ2-5|TRBV5-1
CASSLADHPGPQETQYF
>TRBJ1-5|TRBV7-2
CASSLRREGNQPQHF
>TRBJ1-3|TRBV7-2
CASSLAPGFFWGNTIYF
>TRBJ2-7|TRBV12-3/TRBV12-4
CASSTGRVYEQYF
>TRBJ1-2|TRBV7-9
CASSLEANGYTF
>TRBJ2-5|TRBV12-3/TRBV12-4
CASRLLAGGHQETQYF
>TRBJ2-5|TRBV20-1
CSANGGHQTQYF
>TRBJ1-2|TRBV28
CASSLNRVSYGYTF
>TRBJ1-5|TRBV20-1
CSGVMLGHSNQPQHF
>TRBJ1-1|TRBV29-1
CSVEDRKVKAFF